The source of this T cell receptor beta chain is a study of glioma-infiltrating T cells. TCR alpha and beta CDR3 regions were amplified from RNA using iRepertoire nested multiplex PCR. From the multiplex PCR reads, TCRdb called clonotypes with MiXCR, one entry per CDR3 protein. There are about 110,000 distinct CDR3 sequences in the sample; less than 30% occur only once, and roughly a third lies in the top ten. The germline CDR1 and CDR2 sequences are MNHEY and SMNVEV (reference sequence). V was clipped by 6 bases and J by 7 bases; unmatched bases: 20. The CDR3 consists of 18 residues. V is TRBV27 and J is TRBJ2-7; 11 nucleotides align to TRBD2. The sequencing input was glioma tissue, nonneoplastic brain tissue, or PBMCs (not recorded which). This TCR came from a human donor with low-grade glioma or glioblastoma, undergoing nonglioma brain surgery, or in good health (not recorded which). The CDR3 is CASSPMGGTSGGRWEQYF. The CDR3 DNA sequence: TGTGCCAGCAGCCCTATGGGCGGTACTAGCGGGGGACGCTGGGAGCAGTACTTC.